This T cell receptor (beta chain) was observed in a study of vaccination effects on CD4 cells after COVID-19. Study results and limitations: Missing from the study were early post-infection timepoints, and its convalescent patients were few. Marked clonal contraction was seen in infection- and vaccine-induced clones late after vaccination.

Here immunoSEQ multiplex PCR was the method, and the copy in TCRdb shows in-frame clones only, minus some. In the table there are 50,000 to 65,000 clones, 55% to 85% of which are singletons. Sequencing in the ViraFEST assay came after antigen-specific CD4+ T cells had been expanded with viral peptide pools, which were used to stimulate PBMC. Isolation of CD4+ T cells took place after about ten days of culture. All participants had two doses of either the BNT162b2 or mRNA-1273 vaccine. Having tested negative for nucleocapsid antibodies, the vaccine recipients showed no prior SARS-CoV-2 infection. The authors replaced half the medium with IL-2 medium on days 3 and 7. Germline V gives CDR1 MDHEN, CDR2 SYDVKM. V lost 2 bases, J lost 4 bases, and 4 bases stayed unmatched. This CDR3 has 15 amino acids. On this clone itself: Its antigen is as yet unknown.

The sample in question was CD4+ T cells from PBMCs cultured with HCoV-229E spike peptides, obtained after COVID-19 vaccination. The clonotype originates from a human donor who received a COVID-19 vaccine. The chain couples TRBV28 to TRBJ1-2; 10 bases are shared with TRBD1. The CDR3: CASSLTGQGVYGYTF. CDR3 nucleotides: TGTGCCAGCAGTTTAACTGGACAGGGGGTCTATGGCTACACCTTC.